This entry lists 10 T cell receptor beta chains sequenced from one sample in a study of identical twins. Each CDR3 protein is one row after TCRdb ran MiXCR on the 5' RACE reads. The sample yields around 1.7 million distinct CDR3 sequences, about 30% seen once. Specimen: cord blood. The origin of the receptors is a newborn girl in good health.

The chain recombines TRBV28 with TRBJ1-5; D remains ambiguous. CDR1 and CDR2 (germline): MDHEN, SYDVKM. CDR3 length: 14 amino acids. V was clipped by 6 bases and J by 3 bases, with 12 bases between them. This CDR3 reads CASRPRAFNQPQHF. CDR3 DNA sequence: TGTGCCAGCAGACCTAGGGCCTTCAATCAGCCCCAGCATTTT.

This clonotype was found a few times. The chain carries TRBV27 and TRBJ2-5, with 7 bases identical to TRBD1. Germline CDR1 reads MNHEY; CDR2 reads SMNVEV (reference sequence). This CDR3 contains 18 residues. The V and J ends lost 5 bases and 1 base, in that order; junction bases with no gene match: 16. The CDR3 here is CASSPKAFSTGRQETQYF. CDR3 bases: TGTGCCAGCAGTCCTAAGGCATTCTCGACAGGGCGCCAAGAGACCCAGTACTTC.

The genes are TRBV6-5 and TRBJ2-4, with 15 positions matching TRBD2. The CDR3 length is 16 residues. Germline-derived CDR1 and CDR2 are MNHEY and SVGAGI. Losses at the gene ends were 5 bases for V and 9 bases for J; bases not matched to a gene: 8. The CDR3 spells CASSKPGLAGGGIQYF. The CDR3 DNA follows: TGTGCCAGCAGTAAACCGGGACTAGCGGGAGGTGGCATTCAGTACTTC.

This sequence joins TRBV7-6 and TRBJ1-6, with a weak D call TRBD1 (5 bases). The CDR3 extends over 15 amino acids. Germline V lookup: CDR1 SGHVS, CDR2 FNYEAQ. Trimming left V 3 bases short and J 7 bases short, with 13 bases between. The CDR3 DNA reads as TGTGCCAGCAGCTTTGAAACAGGCCCGAATTCACCCCTCCACTTT. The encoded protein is CASSFETGPNSPLHF.

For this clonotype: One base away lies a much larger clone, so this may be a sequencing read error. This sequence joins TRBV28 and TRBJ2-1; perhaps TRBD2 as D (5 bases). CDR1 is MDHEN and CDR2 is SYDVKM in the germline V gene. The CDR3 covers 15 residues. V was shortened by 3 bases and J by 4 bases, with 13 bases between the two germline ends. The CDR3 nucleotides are TGTGCCAGCAGTTTTGCTTGGACGGGATACAATGAGCAGTTCTTC. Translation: CASSFAWTGYNEQFF.

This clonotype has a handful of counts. As DNA, the CDR3 is TGTGCCAGCAGCAAAAGTGAACCGGGGAACACTGAAGCTTTCTTT. This sequence encodes CASSKSEPGNTEAFF. The rearrangement joins TRBV21-1 to TRBJ1-1; TRBD1, the D gene given by the table, was not confirmed from the DNA. TRBV21-1 is noted as a pseudogene. The CDR3 is 15 amino acids.

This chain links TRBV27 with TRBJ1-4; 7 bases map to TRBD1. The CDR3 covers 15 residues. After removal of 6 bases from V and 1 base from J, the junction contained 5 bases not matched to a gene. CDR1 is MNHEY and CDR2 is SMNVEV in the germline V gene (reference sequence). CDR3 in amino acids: CASSPNRGTNEKLFF. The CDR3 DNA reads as TGTGCCAGCAGCCCTAACAGGGGAACTAATGAAAAACTGTTTTTT.

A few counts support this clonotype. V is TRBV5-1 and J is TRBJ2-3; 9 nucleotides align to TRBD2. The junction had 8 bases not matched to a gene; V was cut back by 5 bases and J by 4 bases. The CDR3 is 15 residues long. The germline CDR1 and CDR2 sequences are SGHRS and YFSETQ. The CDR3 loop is CASSQSGRFPDTQYF. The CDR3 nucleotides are TGCGCCAGCAGTCAAAGCGGGAGGTTCCCAGATACGCAGTATTTT. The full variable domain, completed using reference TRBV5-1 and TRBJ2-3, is KAGVTQTPRYLIKTRGQQVTLSCSPISGHRSVSWYQQTPGQGLQFLFEYFSETQRNKGNFPGRFSGRQFSNSRSEMNVSTLELGDSALYLCASSQSGRFPDTQYFGPGTRLTVL.

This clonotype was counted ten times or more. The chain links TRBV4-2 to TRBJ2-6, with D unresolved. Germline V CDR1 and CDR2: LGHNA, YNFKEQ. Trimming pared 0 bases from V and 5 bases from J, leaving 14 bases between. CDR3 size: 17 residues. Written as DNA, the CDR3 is TGTGCCAGCAGCCAAGATTCAGCAGGCCTCTGGGCCAACGTCCTGACTTTC. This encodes CASSQDSAGLWANVLTF.

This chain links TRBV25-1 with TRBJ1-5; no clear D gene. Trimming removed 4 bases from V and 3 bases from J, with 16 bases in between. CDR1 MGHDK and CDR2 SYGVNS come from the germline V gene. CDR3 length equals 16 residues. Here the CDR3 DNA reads TGTGCCAGCAGTGCTCCACGAGCGGGAGTCAATCAGCCCCAGCATTTT. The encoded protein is CASSAPRAGVNQPQHF. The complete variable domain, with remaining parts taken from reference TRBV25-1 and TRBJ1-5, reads EADIYQTPRYLVIGTGKKITLECSQTMGHDKMYWYQQDPGMELHLIHYSYGVNSTEKGDLSSESTVSRIRTEHFPLTLESARPSHTSQYLCASSAPRAGVNQPQHFGDGTRLSIL.